Presented here are 28 T cell receptor beta chains from one specimen sequenced in a study of shared clonotypes between healthy human individuals. Clones were sequenced by immunoSEQ multiplex PCR, and TCRdb holds only the in-frame ones, with some missing. The sample has about 2.2 million clones; roughly 93% are singletons. Naive CD8 cells were CD45RO-negative, positively selected for CCR7, excluding terminally differentiated effector memory CD45RA+ cells. The sequenced material came from naive CD8+ T cells from PBMCs. All receptors come from a man aged 18 to 30 in good health. Some clones in this sample may be carry-over from other donors' samples.

The chain couples TRBV6-5 to TRBJ2-7, with TRBD1 matching 7 bases. The CDR3 extends over 15 amino acids. V shed 4 bases, J shed 2 bases, and the junction held 8 bases outside the gene matches. The germline V gene encodes CDR1 MNHEY and CDR2 SVGAGI. The CDR3 reads CASSLDGTDTYEQYF. The CDR3 nucleotides are TGTGCCAGCAGTTTGGACGGGACAGATACCTACGAGCAGTACTTC.

The count of this clone is one. This chain connects TRBV4-1 to TRBJ2-7; 10 nucleotides line up with TRBD2. The CDR3 length is 16 residues. With V trimmed by 3 bases and J by 4 bases, 9 bases remained unmatched. CDR1 and CDR2 (germline): MGHRA, YSYEKL. DNA of the CDR3: TGCGCCAGCAGCCAGGCCATGCTAGCGGGAGTATACGAGCAGTACTTC. This encodes CASSQAMLAGVYEQYF.

J is TRBJ2-2 and V is TRBV19, with 7 bases lining up with TRBD1. Trimming removed 4 bases from V and 10 bases from J; junction bases left unmatched: 18. CDR3 length: 17 amino acids. Germline CDR1 reads LNHDA; CDR2 reads SQIVND (reference sequence). CDR3 in amino acids: CASSTLRDSPSPAELFF. In DNA, the CDR3 is TGTGCCAGTAGTACCTTACGGGACAGTCCTTCACCGGCGGAGCTGTTTTTT.

The chain uses TRBV5-1 and TRBJ2-7; perhaps TRBD1 as D (6 bases). Trimming cost V 1 base and J 3 bases, with 11 bases left between them. CDR1 and CDR2 from the germline V gene are SGHRS and YFSETQ. This CDR3 has 14 amino acids. The CDR3 region is CASSLLGAGYEQYF. The DNA of the CDR3 is TGCGCCAGCAGCTTGCTGGGGGCTGGCTACGAGCAGTACTTC.

The CDR3, as DNA: TGTGCCAGCAGCTTACAAGGTAGCGGACCCTACGAGCAGTACTTC. This sequence encodes CASSLQGSGPYEQYF. The rearrangement uses TRBV7-9 and TRBJ2-7, with D possibly matching TRBD2 (6 bases). CDR1 and CDR2 from the germline V gene are SEHNR and FQNEAQ (reference sequence). Trimming shortened V by 2 bases and J by 2 bases, and 13 bases separated the two germline ends. The CDR3 is made up of 15 amino acids.

The chain carries TRBV28 and TRBJ2-7; tentative D call: TRBD2 (6 bases). The CDR3 loop spans 16 amino acids. Trimming left V 8 bases short and J 6 bases short, with 26 bases between. Germline CDR1 MDHEN, CDR2 SYDVKM. CDR3 in amino acids: CASQTVGWGRPPEQYF. CDR3 DNA: TGTGCCAGCCAAACGGTTGGGTGGGGGAGGCCCCCCGAGCAGTACTTC. The full variable domain, rest sourced from reference TRBV28 and TRBJ2-7, is DVKVTQSSRYLVKRTGEKVFLECVQDMDHENMFWYRQDPGLGLRLIYFSYDVKMKEKGDIPEGYSVSREKKERFSLILESASTNQTSMYLCASQTVGWGRPPEQYFGPGTRLTVT.

The chain recombines TRBV27 with TRBJ1-1, with TRBD1 as a possible D gene (5 bases). Trimming removed 5 bases at V and 4 bases at J, with 11 bases between. The CDR3 contains 13 residues. CDR1 is MNHEY, CDR2 SMNVEV, per germline (reference sequence). For the CDR3, the DNA is TGTGCCAGCAGTACCCGGAGGGGCACTGAAGCTTTCTTT. This gives the protein CASSTRRGTEAFF.

The V gene is TRBV25-1, the J gene TRBJ2-7; D not certain. The ends were cut back, 1 base at V and 3 bases at J, with 10 bases in the middle. Germline V gene sequence: CDR1 MGHDK, CDR2 SYGVNS. This CDR3 is 14 amino acids long. CDR3 in amino acids: CASSEFGGGYEQYF. In DNA form, the CDR3 reads TGTGCCAGCAGTGAATTCGGCGGCGGCTACGAGCAGTACTTC.

J is TRBJ1-1 and V is TRBV28; D remains unclear. The CDR3 extends over 13 amino acids. Germline CDR1 and CDR2: MDHEN and SYDVKM. The V end was cut by 9 bases, the J end by 3 bases, with 14 bases between. The CDR3 DNA is TGTGCCAGTCGCTCTCCCCGATACACTGAAGCTTTCTTT. This sequence encodes CASRSPRYTEAFF.

This clone came up once. This chain connects TRBV28 to TRBJ2-7; D may correspond to TRBD1 or TRBD2 (6 bases each). The germline gives CDR1 MDHEN, CDR2 SYDVKM. The CDR3 length is 18 residues. V was pared by 4 bases and J by 4 bases, with 26 bases between. The CDR3 loop is CASSYPGPFTPGAYEQYF. In DNA form, the CDR3 reads TGTGCCAGCAGTTATCCGGGACCTTTCACACCGGGGGCATACGAGCAGTACTTC.

This clone was detected only once. The chain uses TRBV2 and TRBJ2-1; D is unresolved. The V and J ends lost 8 bases and 8 bases respectively, with 7 bases between them. Germline loops: CDR1 SNHLY, CDR2 FYNNEI. The CDR3 contains 10 residues. The CDR3 here is CASSRDEQFF. CDR3 DNA sequence: TGTGCCAGCTCTAGGGATGAGCAGTTCTTC.

This rearrangement joins TRBV6-1 to TRBJ1-2; D possibly corresponds to TRBD1 (5 bases). CDR1 is MNHNS and CDR2 is SASEGT in the germline V gene. Trimming took off 11 bases at V and 8 bases at J, with 12 bases between the two ends. This CDR3 spans 10 amino acids. The CDR3 protein is CAGQGEGYTF. CDR3 DNA sequence: TGTGCCGGGCAGGGAGAGGGCTACACCTTC.

This clone was counted between two and nine times. The same CDR3 is also encoded by other DNA sequences in this sample. The V call is TRBV10-1, the J call TRBJ2-2, with 7 bases aligning to TRBD1. CDR1 and CDR2 (germline): WNHNN, SYGVQD (reference sequence). This CDR3 spans 12 amino acids. The V segment lost 5 bases and the J segment 6 bases; nucleotides outside the gene matches: 0. CDR3 in amino acids: CASSQGAGELFF. The CDR3 DNA reads TGCGCCAGCAGTCAGGGGGCCGGGGAGCTGTTTTTT.

In this sample, this clone turned up once. This CDR3 reads CASRSPRLQLDGYTF. The DNA of the CDR3 is TGTGCCAGCAGAAGTCCTAGACTGCAACTTGATGGCTACACCTTC. This sequence joins TRBV6-1 and TRBJ1-2; D ambiguous. CDR3 length: 15 amino acids. The germline CDR1 and CDR2 sequences are MNHNS and SASEGT. V dropped 6 bases and J dropped 6 bases, with 20 bases sitting between them.

The genes are TRBV7-8 and TRBJ1-5; no clear D. The CDR3 runs to 14 residues. Germline CDR1 and CDR2: SGHVS and FQNEAQ. With 5 bases removed from V and 2 bases from J, the gap between germline ends came to 10 bases. The CDR3 bases are TGTGCCAGCAGCCCCTTTATTGGCAATCAGCCCCAGCATTTT. Translated, it gives CASSPFIGNQPQHF.

The J gene is TRBJ2-1, the V gene TRBV11-3, with 11 bases matching TRBD2. Germline CDR1 reads SGHNT; CDR2 reads YENEEA. The CDR3 length is 15 residues. With V trimmed by 5 bases and J by 10 bases, 10 bases remained unmatched. In DNA form, the CDR3 reads TGTGCCAGCAGCCCTACTAGCGGGAGTGATGGGGAGCAGTTCTTC. It encodes CASSPTSGSDGEQFF.

This clone came up once. The chain recombines TRBV4-3 with TRBJ1-4, with 8 bases fitting TRBD1. V shed 5 bases, J shed 8 bases, and the junction held 7 bases outside the gene matches. CDR1 and CDR2 (germline): LGHNA, YSLEER. This CDR3 contains 14 residues. The CDR3 is CASSTRTGNEKLFF. In DNA, the CDR3 is TGCGCCAGCAGCACACGGACAGGGAACGAAAAACTGTTTTTT.

The rearrangement joins TRBV19 to TRBJ1-5; no firm D call. Trimming pared 7 bases from V and 2 bases from J, leaving 12 bases between. The CDR3 extends over 14 amino acids. Looked up from germline, CDR1 is LNHDA and CDR2 is SQIVND (reference sequence). CDR3 nucleotides: TGTGCCAGTAAAGTAAGTGGGGGCAATCAGCCCCAGCATTTT. This codes for CASKVSGGNQPQHF. Based on the CDR3 plus reference TRBV19 and TRBJ1-5, the full variable domain is DGGITQSPKYLFRKEGQNVTLSCEQNLNHDAMYWYRQDPGQGLRLIYYSQIVNDFQKGDIAEGYSVSREKKESFPLTVTSAQKNPTAFYLCASKVSGGNQPQHFGDGTRLSIL.

This chain connects TRBV4-1 to TRBJ1-1, with D perhaps matching TRBD1 (6 bases). Germline loops: CDR1 MGHRA, CDR2 YSYEKL. Deletions cut 2 bases from V and 0 bases from J, with 10 bases between. The CDR3 has 15 amino acids. Here the CDR3 reads CASSQRDTMNTEAFF. Written as DNA, the CDR3 is TGCGCCAGCAGCCAAAGGGACACCATGAACACTGAAGCTTTCTTT.

The gene calls are TRBV11-2 and TRBJ1-1, with 8 nucleotides matching TRBD1. CDR3 size: 14 residues. Looked up from germline, CDR1 is SGHAT and CDR2 is FQNNGV. J lost 3 bases, V lost 5 bases, and 5 bases had no gene match. CDR3 nucleotides: TGTGCCAGCAGCCCGGACAGGGTGTACACTGAAGCTTTCTTT. Its protein is CASSPDRVYTEAFF.

This clone was seen once. This sample includes further DNA sequences coding for the same CDR3. This rearrangement joins TRBV27 to TRBJ2-5, with D perhaps TRBD2 (7 bases). Germline loops: CDR1 MNHEY, CDR2 SMNVEV (reference sequence). There are 14 residues in the CDR3. Trimming removed 1 base from V and 5 bases from J, with 11 bases in between. For the CDR3, the DNA is TGTGCCAGCAGTTTATGGGGGGGGCGGGAGACCCAGTACTTC. Its protein is CASSLWGGRETQYF.

The chain couples TRBV6-5 to TRBJ2-2; D is uncertain. Germline CDR1 MNHEY, CDR2 SVGAGI. Between the trimmed V and J ends, which lost 1 base and 0 bases, there was a span of 9 bases. The CDR3 totals 16 residues. DNA of the CDR3: TGTGCCAGCAGTTACTTTGCACCCACGAACACCGGGGAGCTGTTTTTT. Amino acid sequence: CASSYFAPTNTGELFF.

The chain is built from TRBV4-1 and TRBJ2-7, with TRBD2 identical over 9 bases. Germline V gene lookup returns CDR1 MGHRA and CDR2 YSYEKL. Germline trimming cut 6 bases from V and 6 bases from J; bases unmatched to any gene: 9. The CDR3 totals 14 residues. In DNA form, the CDR3 reads TGCGCCAGCAGTTCCCGGTTAGCGGGAGTCGAGCAGTACTTC. Amino acids: CASSSRLAGVEQYF.

The chain uses TRBV28 and TRBJ2-1, with D tentatively TRBD1 (5 bases). Trimming cost V 8 bases and J 1 base, with 12 bases left between them. The CDR3 loop spans 14 amino acids. Germline V gene data show CDR1 as MDHEN and CDR2 as SYDVKM. This CDR3 is CASHRIGSYNEQFF. The CDR3 DNA follows: TGTGCCAGCCACAGGATCGGATCCTACAATGAGCAGTTCTTC.

In this sample, this clone turned up once. The chain links TRBV28 to TRBJ2-5; 11 nucleotides match TRBD1. The CDR3 totals 18 residues. Germline CDR1 is MDHEN and CDR2 is SYDVKM. V lost 6 bases to trimming and J lost 4 bases; unmatched junction nucleotides: 16. In DNA form, the CDR3 reads TGTGCCAGCAGCCCCGGGACAGGGGGACCTCCCCGTTCAGAGACCCAGTACTTC. This translates into CASSPGTGGPPRSETQYF.

The CDR3 sequence is CATRDVNTGELFF. In DNA form, the CDR3 reads TGTGCCACCAGGGACGTTAACACCGGGGAGCTGTTTTTT. The V and J genes are TRBV19 and TRBJ2-2, with D perhaps being TRBD1 or TRBD2 (5 bases each). Germline lookup yields CDR1 LNHDA and CDR2 SQIVND (reference sequence). CDR3 size: 13 residues. V was clipped by 10 bases and J by 2 bases, with 11 bases between them. Together with reference TRBV19 and TRBJ2-2, the CDR3 gives the full variable domain: DGGITQSPKYLFRKEGQNVTLSCEQNLNHDAMYWYRQDPGQGLRLIYYSQIVNDFQKGDIAEGYSVSREKKESFPLTVTSAQKNPTAFYLCATRDVNTGELFFGEGSRLTVL.

This clone was seen just once. This rearrangement joins TRBV29-1 to TRBJ2-7; 7 bases agree with TRBD1. Germline CDR1 and CDR2: SQVTM and ANQGSEA. Unmatched junction bases numbered 8, after V lost 6 bases and J lost 3 bases. CDR3 size: 13 residues. The CDR3 sequence: CSVMTGFGYEQYF. The CDR3 region has the DNA TGCAGCGTCATGACAGGGTTTGGCTACGAGCAGTACTTC.

This clone turned up a few times. The V call is TRBV25-1, the J call TRBJ1-1; D ambiguous. The V end was cut by 2 bases, the J end by 1 base, with 11 bases between. The CDR3 sequence is 15 residues long. Germline assignment: CDR1 MGHDK and CDR2 SYGVNS. The CDR3 sequence: CASSELRGRNTEAFF. Written as DNA, the CDR3 is TGTGCCAGCAGTGAACTTCGTGGCAGGAACACTGAAGCTTTCTTT.